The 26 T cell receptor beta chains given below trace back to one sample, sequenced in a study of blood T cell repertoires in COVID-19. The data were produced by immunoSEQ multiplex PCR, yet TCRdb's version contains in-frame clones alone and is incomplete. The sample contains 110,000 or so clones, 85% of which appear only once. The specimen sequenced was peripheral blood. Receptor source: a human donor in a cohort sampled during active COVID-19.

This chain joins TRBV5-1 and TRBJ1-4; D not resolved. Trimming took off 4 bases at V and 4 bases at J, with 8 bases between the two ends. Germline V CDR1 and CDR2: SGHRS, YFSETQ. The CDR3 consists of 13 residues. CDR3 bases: TGCGCCAGCAGCGGCGGGAATAATGAAAAACTGTTTTTT. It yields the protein CASSGGNNEKLFF.

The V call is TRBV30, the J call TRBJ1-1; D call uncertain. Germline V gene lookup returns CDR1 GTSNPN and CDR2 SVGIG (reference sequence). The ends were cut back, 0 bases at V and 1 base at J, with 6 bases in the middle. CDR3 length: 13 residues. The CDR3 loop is CAWSVLGNTEAFF. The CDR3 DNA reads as TGTGCCTGGAGTGTACTTGGGAACACTGAAGCTTTCTTT.

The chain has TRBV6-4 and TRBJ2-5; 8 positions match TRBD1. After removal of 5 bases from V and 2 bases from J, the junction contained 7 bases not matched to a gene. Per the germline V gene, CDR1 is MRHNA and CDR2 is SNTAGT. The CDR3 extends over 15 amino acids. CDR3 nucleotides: TGTGCCAGCAGTAGGACAGGGAACGGGCAAGAGACCCAGTACTTC. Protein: CASSRTGNGQETQYF.

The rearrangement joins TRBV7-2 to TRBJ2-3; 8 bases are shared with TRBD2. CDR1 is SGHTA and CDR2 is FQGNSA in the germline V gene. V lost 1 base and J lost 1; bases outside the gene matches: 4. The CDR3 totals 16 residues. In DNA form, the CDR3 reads TGTGCCAGCAGCTTAGGACGTAGCGGGGGCACAGATACGCAGTATTTT. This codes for CASSLGRSGGTDTQYF.

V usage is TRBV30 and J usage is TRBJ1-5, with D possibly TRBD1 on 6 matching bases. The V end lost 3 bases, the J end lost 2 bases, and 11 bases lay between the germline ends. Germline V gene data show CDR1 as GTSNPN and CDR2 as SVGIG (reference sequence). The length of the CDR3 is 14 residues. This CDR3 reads CAWRGPGGNQPQHF. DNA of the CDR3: TGTGCCTGGAGGGGACCAGGGGGCAATCAGCCCCAGCATTTT.

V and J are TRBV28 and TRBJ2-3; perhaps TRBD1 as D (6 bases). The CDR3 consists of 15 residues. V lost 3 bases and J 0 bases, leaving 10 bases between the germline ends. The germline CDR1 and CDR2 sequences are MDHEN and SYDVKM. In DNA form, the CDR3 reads TGTGCCAGCAGTTTTTCAGGGGCGAGCACAGATACGCAGTATTTT. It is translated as CASSFSGASTDTQYF.

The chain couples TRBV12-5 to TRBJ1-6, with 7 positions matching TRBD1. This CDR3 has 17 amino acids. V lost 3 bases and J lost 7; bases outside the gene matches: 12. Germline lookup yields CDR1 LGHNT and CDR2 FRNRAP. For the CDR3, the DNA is TGTGCTAGTGGTTTCCCGACAGGGTCTTATACCAATTCACCCCTCCACTTT. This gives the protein CASGFPTGSYTNSPLHF.

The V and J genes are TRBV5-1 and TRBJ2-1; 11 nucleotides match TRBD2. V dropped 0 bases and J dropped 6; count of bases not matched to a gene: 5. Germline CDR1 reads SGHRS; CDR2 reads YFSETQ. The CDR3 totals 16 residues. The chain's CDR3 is CASSLVSSGGSNEQFF. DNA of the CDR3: TGCGCCAGCAGCTTGGTATCTAGCGGGGGGTCCAATGAGCAGTTCTTC.

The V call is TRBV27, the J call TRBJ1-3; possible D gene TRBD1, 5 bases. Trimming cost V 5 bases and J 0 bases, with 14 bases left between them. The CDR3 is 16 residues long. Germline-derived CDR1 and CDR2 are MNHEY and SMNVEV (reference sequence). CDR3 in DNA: TGTGCCAGCAGTAGCCACACAGGCTACTCTGGAAACACCATATATTTT. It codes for CASSSHTGYSGNTIYF.

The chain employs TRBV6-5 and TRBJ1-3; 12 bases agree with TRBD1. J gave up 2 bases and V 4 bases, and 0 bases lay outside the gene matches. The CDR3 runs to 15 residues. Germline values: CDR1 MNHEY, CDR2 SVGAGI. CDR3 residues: CASSWDRGPGNTIYF. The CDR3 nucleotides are TGTGCCAGCAGTTGGGACAGGGGGCCTGGAAACACCATATATTTT.

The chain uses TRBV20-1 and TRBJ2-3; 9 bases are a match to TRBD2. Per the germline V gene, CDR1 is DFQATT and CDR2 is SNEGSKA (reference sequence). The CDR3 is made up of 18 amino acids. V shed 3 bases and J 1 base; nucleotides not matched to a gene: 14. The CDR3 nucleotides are TGCAGTGCTAGTCTGTTTGCGGGGGGGCGAAAGGGCACAGATACGCAGTATTTT. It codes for CSASLFAGGRKGTDTQYF.

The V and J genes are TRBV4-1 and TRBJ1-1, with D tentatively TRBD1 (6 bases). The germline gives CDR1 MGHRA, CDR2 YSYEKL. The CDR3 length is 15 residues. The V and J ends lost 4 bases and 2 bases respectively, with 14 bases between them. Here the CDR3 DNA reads TGCGCCAGCAGCCCATTCCGGGGGGCCAACACTGAAGCTTTCTTT. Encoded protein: CASSPFRGANTEAFF.

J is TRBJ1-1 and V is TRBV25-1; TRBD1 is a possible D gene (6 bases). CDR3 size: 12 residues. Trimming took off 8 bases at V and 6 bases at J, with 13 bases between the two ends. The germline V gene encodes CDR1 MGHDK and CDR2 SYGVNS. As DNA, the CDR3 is TGTGCCAGCCGAGGGGGGGAAGCTGAAGCTTTCTTT. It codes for CASRGGEAEAFF.

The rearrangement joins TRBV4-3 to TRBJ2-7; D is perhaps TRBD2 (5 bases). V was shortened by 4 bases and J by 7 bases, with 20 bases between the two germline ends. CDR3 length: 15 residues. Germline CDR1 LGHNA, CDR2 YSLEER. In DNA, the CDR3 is TGCGCCAGCAGCCCCCAACTGGGCGGGTCGGGGGAGCAGTACTTC. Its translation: CASSPQLGGSGEQYF.

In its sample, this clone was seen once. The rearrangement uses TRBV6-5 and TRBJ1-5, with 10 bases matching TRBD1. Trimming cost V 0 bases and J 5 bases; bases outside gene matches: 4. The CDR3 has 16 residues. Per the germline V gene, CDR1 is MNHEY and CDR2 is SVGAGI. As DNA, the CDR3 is TGTGCCAGCAGTTACTCGAGTGGGACAGGGGATCAGCCCCAGCATTTT. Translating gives CASSYSSGTGDQPQHF.

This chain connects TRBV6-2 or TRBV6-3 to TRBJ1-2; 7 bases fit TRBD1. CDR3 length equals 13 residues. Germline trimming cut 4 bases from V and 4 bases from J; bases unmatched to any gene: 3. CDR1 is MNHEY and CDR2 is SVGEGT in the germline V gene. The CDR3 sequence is CASSSSGGYGYTF. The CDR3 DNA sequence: TGTGCCAGCAGTTCATCAGGGGGCTATGGCTACACCTTC.

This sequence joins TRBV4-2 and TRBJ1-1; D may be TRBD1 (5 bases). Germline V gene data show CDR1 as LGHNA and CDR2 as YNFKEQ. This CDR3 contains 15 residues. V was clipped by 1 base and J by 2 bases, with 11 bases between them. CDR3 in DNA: TGTGCCAGCAGCCAAGCGGCAGGGAAAAACACTGAAGCTTTCTTT. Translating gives CASSQAAGKNTEAFF.

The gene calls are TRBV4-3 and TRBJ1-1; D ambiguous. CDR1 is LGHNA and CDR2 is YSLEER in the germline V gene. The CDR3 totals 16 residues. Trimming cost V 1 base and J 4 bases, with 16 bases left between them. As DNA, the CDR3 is TGCGCCAGCAGCCAAGCGACTACCCTAGGACTCACTGAAGCTTTCTTT. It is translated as CASSQATTLGLTEAFF.

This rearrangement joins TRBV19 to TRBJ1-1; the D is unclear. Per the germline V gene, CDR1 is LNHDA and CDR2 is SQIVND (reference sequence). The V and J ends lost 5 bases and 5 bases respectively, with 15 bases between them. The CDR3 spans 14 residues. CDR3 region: CASSSRAGNTEAFF. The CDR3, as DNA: TGTGCCAGTAGTTCCCGAGCGGGGAATACTGAAGCTTTCTTT.

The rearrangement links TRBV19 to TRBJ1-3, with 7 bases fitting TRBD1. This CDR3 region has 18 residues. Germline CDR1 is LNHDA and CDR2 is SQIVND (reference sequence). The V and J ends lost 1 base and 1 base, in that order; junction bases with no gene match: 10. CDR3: CASSIAPSTGVSGNTIYF. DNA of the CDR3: TGTGCCAGTAGTATAGCCCCTTCCACAGGGGTTTCTGGAAACACCATATATTTT.

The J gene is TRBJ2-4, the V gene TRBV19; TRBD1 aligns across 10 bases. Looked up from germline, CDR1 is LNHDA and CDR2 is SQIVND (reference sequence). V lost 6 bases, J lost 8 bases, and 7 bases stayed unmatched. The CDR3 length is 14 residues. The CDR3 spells CASSRDRGSHIQYF. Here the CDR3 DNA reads TGTGCCAGTAGCCGGGACAGGGGCTCTCACATTCAGTACTTC.

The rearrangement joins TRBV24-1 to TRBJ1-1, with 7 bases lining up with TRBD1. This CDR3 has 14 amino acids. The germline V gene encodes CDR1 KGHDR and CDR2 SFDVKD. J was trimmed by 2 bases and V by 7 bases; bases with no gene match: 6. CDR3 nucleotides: TGTGCCACCAGCCCGGGACAGCAAAACACTGAAGCTTTCTTT. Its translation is CATSPGQQNTEAFF.

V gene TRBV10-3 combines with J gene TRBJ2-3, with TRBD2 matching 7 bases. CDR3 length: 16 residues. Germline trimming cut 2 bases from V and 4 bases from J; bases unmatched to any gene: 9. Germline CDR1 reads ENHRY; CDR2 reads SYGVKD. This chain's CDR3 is CAISEGGEPSADTQYF. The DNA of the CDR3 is TGTGCCATCAGTGAGGGGGGGGAGCCGTCGGCAGATACGCAGTATTTT.

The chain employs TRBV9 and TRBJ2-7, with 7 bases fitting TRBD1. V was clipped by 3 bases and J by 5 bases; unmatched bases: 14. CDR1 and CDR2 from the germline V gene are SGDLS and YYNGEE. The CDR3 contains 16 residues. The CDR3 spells CASSADEGANTHEQYF. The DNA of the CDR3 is TGTGCCAGCAGCGCAGACGAGGGGGCGAATACCCACGAGCAGTACTTC.

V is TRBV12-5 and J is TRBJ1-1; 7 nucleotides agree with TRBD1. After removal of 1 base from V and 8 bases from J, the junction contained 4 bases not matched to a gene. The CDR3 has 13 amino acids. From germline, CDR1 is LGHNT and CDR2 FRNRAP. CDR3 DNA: TGTGCTAGTGGTTTGGGCCGGGACAGCGAAGCTTTCTTT. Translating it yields CASGLGRDSEAFF.

The CDR3 nucleotides read TGTGCCAGCCGAGGGTCAGGGGGTCAGCCCCAGCATTTT. Translated: CASRGSGGQPQHF. The chain carries TRBV6-5 and TRBJ1-5; 7 positions match TRBD1. Trimming took 8 bases from V and 6 from J; bases not matched to a gene: 7. The CDR3 has 13 residues. Looked up from germline, CDR1 is MNHEY and CDR2 is SVGAGI.